The 21 T cell receptor beta chains below were found in one sample sequenced in a study of T cells after yellow fever vaccination. TCRdb re-derived calls from the 5' RACE reads in MiXCR, one entry per CDR3 protein. There are some 220,000 distinct CDR3 sequences in the sample; less than 3.5% occur only once, and about 3.3% lies in the top ten. The sample consisted of CD4+ T cells sorted from PBMCs, taken 10 days after the yellow fever booster vaccination. All receptors derive from a man aged 18 to 35 who received the YFV17D yellow fever vaccine.

About this clonotype itself: A much larger clonotype is one base distant, so this may be a read error. CDR3 sequence reads: CASSVTGGTETKYF. The CDR3, as DNA: TGCGCCAGCAGCGTCACAGGGGGCACAGAGACCAAGTACTTC. The chain joins TRBV5-1 to TRBJ2-5; 9 nucleotides agree with TRBD1. This CDR3 has 14 residues. Germline V gene lookup returns CDR1 SGHRS and CDR2 YFSETQ.

This clonotype has ten or more counts. The chain uses TRBV12-3 or TRBV12-4 and TRBJ2-1; D perhaps matches TRBD2 (5 bases). V lost 3 bases, J lost 4 bases, and 10 bases lay in between. This CDR3 spans 14 amino acids. CDR3 DNA: TGTGCCAGCAGTTTGATAGCGCAGTACAATGAGCAGTTCTTC. This translates into CASSLIAQYNEQFF.

This clonotype was counted ten times or more. The chain recombines TRBV6-2 or TRBV6-3 with TRBJ2-3; TRBD2 matches 8 bases. Germline loops: CDR1 MNHEY, CDR2 SVGEGT. This CDR3 has 17 amino acids. V trimming: 4 bases; J trimming: 2 bases; junction bases outside the gene matches: 11. CDR3 bases: TGTGCCAGCAGTTCCGAATCAGCGGGGGCCCTCACAGATACGCAGTATTTT. The encoded protein is CASSSESAGALTDTQYF.

This CDR3 is CATSGGVGYSTGEEQYV. The CDR3 region has the DNA TGTGCCACCAGCGGAGGTGTAGGATACTCTACGGGAGAAGAGCAGTACGTC. The rearrangement joins TRBV15 to TRBJ2-7, with D possibly being TRBD2 (6 bases). V was clipped by 5 bases and J by 7 bases, with 27 bases between them. This CDR3 comprises 17 residues. CDR1 and CDR2 from the germline V gene are LNHNV and YYDKDF (reference sequence).

This clonotype was recorded many times. The chain joins TRBV6-5 to TRBJ1-1; D gene uncertain. Germline lookup yields CDR1 MNHEY and CDR2 SVGAGI. V was trimmed by 3 bases and J by 4 bases, leaving 18 bases between them. CDR3 length equals 16 residues. The CDR3 region has the DNA TGTGCCAGCAGTTATCGACGGGTTGACGAGGGCACTGAAGCTTTCTTT. Its translation is CASSYRRVDEGTEAFF.

This clonotype was recorded a few times. The rearrangement joins TRBV4-3 to TRBJ2-2, with D perhaps being TRBD1 or TRBD2 (5 bases each). Deletions cut 0 bases from V and 6 bases from J, with 8 bases between. Per germline, CDR1 LGHNA and CDR2 YSLEER. This CDR3 comprises 14 residues. The CDR3 DNA is TGCGCCAGCAGCCAAGATCCGGGACCCGGGGAGCTGTTTTTT. Protein: CASSQDPGPGELFF.

This clonotype was seen repeatedly, ten times or more. The V gene is TRBV7-9, the J gene TRBJ2-4; TRBD2 matches at 10 bases. Germline V CDR1 and CDR2: SEHNR, FQNEAQ (reference sequence). This CDR3 contains 17 residues. V trimming: 5 bases; J trimming: 4 bases; junction bases outside the gene matches: 11. The CDR3 region has the DNA TGTGCCAGCAGCCGGGGGGGGCTAGCGGGGGCGAAAAACATTCAGTACTTC. Translated: CASSRGGLAGAKNIQYF.

This clonotype was counted at least ten times. This chain connects TRBV7-6 to TRBJ2-2, with 11 bases aligning to TRBD1. Germline CDR1 is SGHVS and CDR2 is FNYEAQ. This CDR3 spans 15 amino acids. The V and J ends lost 4 bases and 4 bases, in that order; junction bases with no gene match: 2. The CDR3 reads CASSSGQGGTGELFF. CDR3 DNA: TGTGCCAGCAGCTCGGGACAGGGGGGCACCGGGGAGCTGTTTTTT.

This chain uses TRBV21-1 with TRBJ1-4; no check of the table's D call, TRBD1, against the DNA was made. TRBV21-1 is given as a pseudogene. The CDR3 spans 15 residues. CDR3 sequence (DNA): TGTGCCAGACGCGAGGTGAACAGGACAAATGAAAAACTGTTTTTT. This encodes CARREVNRTNEKLFF.

This clonotype has only a few counts. The genes are TRBV7-2 and TRBJ2-2; D is possibly TRBD2 (6 bases). Germline V lookup: CDR1 SGHTA, CDR2 FQGNSA. The CDR3 sequence is 14 residues long. V was shortened by 1 base and J by 5 bases, with 8 bases between the two germline ends. CDR3 loop: CASSLVGGTGELFF. In nucleotides, the CDR3 is TGTGCCAGCAGCTTAGTGGGGGGAACCGGGGAGCTGTTTTTT. Full variable domain (rest looked up from reference TRBV7-2 and TRBJ2-2): GAGVSQSPSNKVTEKGKDVELRCDPISGHTALYWYRQSLGQGLEFLIYFQGNSAPDKSGLPSDRFSAERTGGSVSTLTIQRTQQEDSAVYLCASSLVGGTGELFFGEGSRLTVL.

CDR3 region: CASSDYLDNYGYTF. The CDR3 DNA follows: TGTGCCAGCAGCGACTACCTAGATAACTATGGCTACACCTTC. The chain recombines TRBV7-2 with TRBJ1-2; D is unresolved. Looked up from germline, CDR1 is SGHTA and CDR2 is FQGNSA. The V gene lost 5 bases and the J gene lost 1 base, with 11 bases spanning the gap. The CDR3 spans 14 residues.

This clonotype was found many times. This chain uses TRBV12-3 or TRBV12-4 with TRBJ1-1; D is possibly TRBD1 (6 bases). The CDR3 spans 13 residues. V was clipped by 6 bases and J by 5 bases, with 13 bases between them. CDR3 DNA: TGTGCCAGCAGATTCAGGGGTGATACTGAAGCTTTCTTT. It translates to CASRFRGDTEAFF.

This clonotype was picked up a small number of times. CDR3 DNA: TGCGCCAGCAGCGGACGTCCAGGGGCGCTTGGCTACACCTTC. The encoded protein is CASSGRPGALGYTF. The chain links TRBV5-1 to TRBJ1-2; possibly TRBD1 for D (6 bases). This CDR3 region has 14 residues. V was pared by 4 bases and J by 7 bases, with 17 bases between. Germline lookup yields CDR1 SGHRS and CDR2 YFSETQ.

The V call is TRBV12-3 or TRBV12-4, the J call TRBJ1-1; D might be TRBD1 (5 bases). Trimming stripped 7 bases from V and 1 base from J, with 13 bases between. There are 14 residues in the CDR3. CDR3 loop: CASTPREENTEAFF. The CDR3 nucleotides are TGTGCCAGCACTCCCAGGGAGGAGAACACTGAAGCTTTCTTT.

The chain couples TRBV5-1 to TRBJ1-1, with 7 bases lining up with TRBD1. The trim removed 0 bases at V and 5 bases at J, leaving 7 bases unmatched. The CDR3 spans 15 residues. Germline CDR1 and CDR2: SGHRS and YFSETQ. The CDR3 DNA sequence: TGCGCCAGCAGCTTGGAGCGACAGGGTCTGACTGAAGCTTTCTTT. This codes for CASSLERQGLTEAFF. Complete variable domain (other parts from reference TRBV5-1 and TRBJ1-1): KAGVTQTPRYLIKTRGQQVTLSCSPISGHRSVSWYQQTPGQGLQFLFEYFSETQRNKGNFPGRFSGRQFSNSRSEMNVSTLELGDSALYLCASSLERQGLTEAFFGQGTRLTVV.

This clonotype was observed a few times. The chain uses TRBV20-1 and TRBJ2-7, with 7 bases matching TRBD2. The V gene's germline CDR1 is DFQATT and CDR2 SNEGSKA (reference sequence). With V trimmed by 0 bases and J by 7 bases, 12 bases remained unmatched. This CDR3 spans 15 amino acids. In nucleotides, the CDR3 is TGCAGTGCTAGAGAATTGGCGGGAGTCTTGTGGGAGCAGTACGTC. Translation gives CSARELAGVLWEQYV.

The CDR3 sequence: CASSLRTGGSTEAFF. The CDR3 nucleotides are TGCGCCAGCAGTTTGCGAACAGGGGGGAGTACTGAAGCTTTCTTT. J is TRBJ1-1 and V is TRBV5-1; TRBD1 aligns across 8 bases. V gave up 5 bases and J gave up 5 bases; unmatched junction bases: 11. The V gene's germline CDR1 is SGHRS and CDR2 YFSETQ. The CDR3 has 15 residues. Full variable domain (outside the CDR3, taken from reference TRBV5-1 and TRBJ1-1): KAGVTQTPRYLIKTRGQQVTLSCSPISGHRSVSWYQQTPGQGLQFLFEYFSETQRNKGNFPGRFSGRQFSNSRSEMNVSTLELGDSALYLCASSLRTGGSTEAFFGQGTRLTVV.

Ten or more counts support this clonotype. J is TRBJ1-5 and V is TRBV12-3 or TRBV12-4, with TRBD1 matching 10 bases. Losses at the gene ends were 6 bases for V and 1 base for J; bases not matched to a gene: 15. The CDR3 is made up of 19 amino acids. CDR3 bases: TGTGCCAGCAGCACTCTCTCCGGGACAGGGGATCCGAGCAATCAGCCCCAGCATTTT. Protein product: CASSTLSGTGDPSNQPQHF.

This clonotype has a count of ten or more. The chain has TRBV24-1 and TRBJ2-1; D might be TRBD2 (6 bases). Germline V gives CDR1 KGHDR, CDR2 SFDVKD. V lost 1 base and J lost 8, with 11 bases in between. The CDR3 consists of 14 residues. The CDR3 DNA reads TGTGCCACCAGTGATTTCACGGGGGACGATGAGCAGTTCTTC. This gives the protein CATSDFTGDDEQFF.

This chain connects TRBV10-3 to TRBJ1-4, with D perhaps TRBD1 (6 bases). The germline CDR1 and CDR2 sequences are ENHRY and SYGVKD. The CDR3 consists of 15 residues. Trimming stripped 3 bases from V and 6 bases from J, with 14 bases between. CDR3 in DNA: TGTGCCATCAGTGAAACAGGGACTGGGTATGAAAAACTGTTTTTT. It is translated as CAISETGTGYEKLFF.

This clonotype has a count of ten or more. The chain joins TRBV5-6 to TRBJ2-1; maybe TRBD1 (6 bases). Trimming left V 5 bases short and J 4 bases short, with 10 bases between. This CDR3 contains 13 residues. Looked up from germline, CDR1 is SGHDT and CDR2 is YYEEEE. CDR3 loop: CASSGDTYNEQFF. The CDR3 DNA is TGTGCCAGCAGTGGGGACACTTACAATGAGCAGTTCTTC. The variable domain in full, with the rest retrieved from reference TRBV5-6 and TRBJ2-1, is DAGVTQSPTHLIKTRGQQVTLRCSPKSGHDTVSWYQQALGQGPQFIFQYYEEEERQRGNFPDRFSGHQFPNYSSELNVNALLLGDSALYLCASSGDTYNEQFFGPGTRLTVL.